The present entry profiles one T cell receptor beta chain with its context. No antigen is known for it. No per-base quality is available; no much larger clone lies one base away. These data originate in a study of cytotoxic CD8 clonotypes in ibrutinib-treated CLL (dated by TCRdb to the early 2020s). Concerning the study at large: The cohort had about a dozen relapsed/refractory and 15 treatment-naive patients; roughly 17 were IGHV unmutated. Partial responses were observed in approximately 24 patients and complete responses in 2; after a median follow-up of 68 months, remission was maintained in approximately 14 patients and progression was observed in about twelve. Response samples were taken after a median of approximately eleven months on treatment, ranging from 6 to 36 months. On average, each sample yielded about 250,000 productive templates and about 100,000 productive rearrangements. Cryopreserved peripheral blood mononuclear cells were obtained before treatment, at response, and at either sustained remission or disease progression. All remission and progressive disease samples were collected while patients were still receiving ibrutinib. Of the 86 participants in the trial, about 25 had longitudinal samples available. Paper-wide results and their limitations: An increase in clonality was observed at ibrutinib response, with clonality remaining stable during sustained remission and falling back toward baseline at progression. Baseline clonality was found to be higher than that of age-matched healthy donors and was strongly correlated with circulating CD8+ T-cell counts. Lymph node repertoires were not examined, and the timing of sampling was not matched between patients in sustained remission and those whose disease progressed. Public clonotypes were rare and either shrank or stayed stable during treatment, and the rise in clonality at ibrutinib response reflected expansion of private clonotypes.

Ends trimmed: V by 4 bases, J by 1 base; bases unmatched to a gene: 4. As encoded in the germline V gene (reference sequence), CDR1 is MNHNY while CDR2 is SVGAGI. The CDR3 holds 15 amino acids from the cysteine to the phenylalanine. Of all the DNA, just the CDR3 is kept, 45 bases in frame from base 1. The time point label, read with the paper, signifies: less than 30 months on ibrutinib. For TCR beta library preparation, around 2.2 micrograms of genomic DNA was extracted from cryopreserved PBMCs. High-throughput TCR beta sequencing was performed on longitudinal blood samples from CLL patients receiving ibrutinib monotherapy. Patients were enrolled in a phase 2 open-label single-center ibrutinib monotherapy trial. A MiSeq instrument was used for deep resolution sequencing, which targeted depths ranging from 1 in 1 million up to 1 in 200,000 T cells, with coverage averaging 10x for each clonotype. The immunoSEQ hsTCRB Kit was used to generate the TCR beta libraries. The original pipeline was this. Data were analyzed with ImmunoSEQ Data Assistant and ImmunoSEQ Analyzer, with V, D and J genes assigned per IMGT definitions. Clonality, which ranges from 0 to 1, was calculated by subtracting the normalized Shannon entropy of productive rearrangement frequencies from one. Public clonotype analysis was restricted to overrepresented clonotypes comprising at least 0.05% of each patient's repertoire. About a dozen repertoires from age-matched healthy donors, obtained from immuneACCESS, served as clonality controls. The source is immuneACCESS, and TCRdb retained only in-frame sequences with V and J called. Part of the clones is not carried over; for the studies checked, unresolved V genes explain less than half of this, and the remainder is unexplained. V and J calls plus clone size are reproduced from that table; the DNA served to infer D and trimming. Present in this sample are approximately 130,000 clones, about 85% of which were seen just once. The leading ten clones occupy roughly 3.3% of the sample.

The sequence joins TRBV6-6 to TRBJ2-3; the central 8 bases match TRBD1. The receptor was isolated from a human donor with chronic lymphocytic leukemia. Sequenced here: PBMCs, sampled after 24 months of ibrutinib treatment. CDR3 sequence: CASSSPDRGTDTQYF. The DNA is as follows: TGTGCCAGCAGTTCCCCGGACAGGGGCACAGATACGCAGTATTTT.